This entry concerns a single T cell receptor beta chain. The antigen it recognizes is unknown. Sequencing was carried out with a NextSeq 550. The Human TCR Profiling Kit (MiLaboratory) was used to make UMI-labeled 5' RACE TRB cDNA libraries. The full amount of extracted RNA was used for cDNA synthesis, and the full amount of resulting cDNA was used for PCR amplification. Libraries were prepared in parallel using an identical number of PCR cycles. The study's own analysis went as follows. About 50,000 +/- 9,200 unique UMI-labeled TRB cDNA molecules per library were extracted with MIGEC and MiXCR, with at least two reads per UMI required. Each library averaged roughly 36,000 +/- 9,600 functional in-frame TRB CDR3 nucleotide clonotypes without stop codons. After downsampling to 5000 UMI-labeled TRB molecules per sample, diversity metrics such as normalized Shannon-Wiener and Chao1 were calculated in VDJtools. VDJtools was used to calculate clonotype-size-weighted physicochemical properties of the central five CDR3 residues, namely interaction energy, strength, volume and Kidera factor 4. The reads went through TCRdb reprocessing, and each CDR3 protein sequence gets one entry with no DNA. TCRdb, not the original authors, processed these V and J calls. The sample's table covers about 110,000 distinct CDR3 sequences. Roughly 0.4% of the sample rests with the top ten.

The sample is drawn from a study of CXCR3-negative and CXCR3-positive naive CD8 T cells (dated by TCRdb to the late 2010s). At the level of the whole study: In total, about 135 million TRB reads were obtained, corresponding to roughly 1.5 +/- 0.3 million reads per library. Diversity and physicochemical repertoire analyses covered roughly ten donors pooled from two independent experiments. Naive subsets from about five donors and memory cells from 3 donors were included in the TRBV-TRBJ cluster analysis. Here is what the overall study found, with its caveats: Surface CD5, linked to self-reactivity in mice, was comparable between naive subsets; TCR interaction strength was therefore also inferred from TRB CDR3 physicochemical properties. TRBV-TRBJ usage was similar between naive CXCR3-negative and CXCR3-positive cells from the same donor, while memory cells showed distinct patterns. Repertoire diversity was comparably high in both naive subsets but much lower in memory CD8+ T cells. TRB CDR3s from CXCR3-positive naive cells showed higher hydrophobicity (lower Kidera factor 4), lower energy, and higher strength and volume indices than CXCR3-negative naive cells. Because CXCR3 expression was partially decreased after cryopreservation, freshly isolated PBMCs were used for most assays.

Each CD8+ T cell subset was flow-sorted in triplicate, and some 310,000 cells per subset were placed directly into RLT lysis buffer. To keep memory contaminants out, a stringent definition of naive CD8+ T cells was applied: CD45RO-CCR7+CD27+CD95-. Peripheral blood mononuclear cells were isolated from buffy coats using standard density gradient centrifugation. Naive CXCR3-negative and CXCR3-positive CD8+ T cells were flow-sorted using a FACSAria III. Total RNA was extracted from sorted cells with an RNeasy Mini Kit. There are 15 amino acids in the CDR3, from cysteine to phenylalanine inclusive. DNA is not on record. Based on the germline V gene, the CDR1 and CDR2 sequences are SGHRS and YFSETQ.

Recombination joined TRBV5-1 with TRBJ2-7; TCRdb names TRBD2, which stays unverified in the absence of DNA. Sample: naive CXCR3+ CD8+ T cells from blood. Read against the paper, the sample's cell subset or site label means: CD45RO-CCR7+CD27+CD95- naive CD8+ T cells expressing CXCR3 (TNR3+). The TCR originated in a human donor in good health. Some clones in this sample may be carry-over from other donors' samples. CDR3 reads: CASSLISGGTYEQYF.